This TCR beta chain came from a study of T cell repertoires in cytomegalovirus infection. Study as a whole: CMV infection together with matching HLA type was indicated by public TCR beta signatures.

CDR1 DFQATT and CDR2 SNEGSKA come from the germline V gene (reference sequence). Trimming removed 8 bases at V and 5 bases at J, with 6 bases between. The CDR3 loop spans 9 amino acids. Study-level points and caveats: Within the response measured ex vivo, HLA-C-restricted CMV-specific TCR beta clonotypes were dominant. Carriers of CMV plus the relevant HLA were identified by cumulative public TCR beta family frequency.

Comments on this clonotype: Antigen unknown. With only one base between it and a far larger clone, this is likely a read error.

TCRdb re-derived calls from the reads in MiXCR, one entry per CDR3 protein. The data hold hundreds of thousands of distinct CDR3 sequences, with about 8.8% observed a single time. The source material was PBMCs. The J gene is TRBJ2-5, the V gene TRBV20-1; D is uncertain. This sequence was found in a human donor in good health (CMV status not recorded). Some clones in this sample may be carry-over from other donors' samples. The CDR3 region has the DNA TGCAGTATAGGGGAGACCCAGTACTTC. It encodes CSIGETQYF.